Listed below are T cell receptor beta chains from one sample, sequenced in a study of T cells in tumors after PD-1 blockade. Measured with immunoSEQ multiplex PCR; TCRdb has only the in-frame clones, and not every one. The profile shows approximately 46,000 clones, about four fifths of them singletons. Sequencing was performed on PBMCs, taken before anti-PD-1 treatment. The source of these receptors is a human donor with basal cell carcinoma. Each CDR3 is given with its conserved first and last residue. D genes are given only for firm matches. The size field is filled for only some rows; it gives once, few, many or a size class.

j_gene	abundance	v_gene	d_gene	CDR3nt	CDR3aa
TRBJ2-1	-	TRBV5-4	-	TGTGCCAGCAGCGTACCCGGGAAGGGGCAGTTCTTC	CASSVPGKGQFF
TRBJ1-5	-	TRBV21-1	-	TGTGCCAGCAACCCAGTCAATCAGCCCCAGCATTTT	CASNPVNQPQHF
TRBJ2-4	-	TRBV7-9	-	TGTGCCAGCAGCTTAGCGTACATCTCGAGAGCCAAAAACATTCAGTACTTC	CASSLAYISRAKNIQYF
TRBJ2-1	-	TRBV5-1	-	TGCGCCAGCAGCGGGGACGCTAACAATGAGCAGTTCTTC	CASSGDANNEQFF
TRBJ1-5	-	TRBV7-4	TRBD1	TGTGCCAGCAGCTTCGGGACAGATAATCAGCCCCAGCATTTT	CASSFGTDNQPQHF
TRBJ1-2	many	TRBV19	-	TGTGCCAGTAGTATTCAACTGGTCGGCTACACCTTC	CASSIQLVGYTF
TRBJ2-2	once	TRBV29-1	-	TGCAGCGTTAACAGGGCTACCGGGGAGCTGTTTTTT	CSVNRATGELFF
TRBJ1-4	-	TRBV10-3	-	TGTGCCGTCGGGGTTGAAAAACTGTTTTTT	CAVGVEKLFF
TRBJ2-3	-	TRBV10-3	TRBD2	TGTGCCATCAGAACTTCGATTAGCGGGAGGGCCTCTACGCAGTATTTT	CAIRTSISGRASTQYF
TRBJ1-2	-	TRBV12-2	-	TGTGCAAGTCGCTTAGCTCGGGACAACTATGGCTACACCTTC	CASRLARDNYGYTF
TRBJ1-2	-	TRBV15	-	TGTGCCACCAGCAGAGGTTCTATAGGGCGCCCGGGCTACACCTTC	CATSRGSIGRPGYTF
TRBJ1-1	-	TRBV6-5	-	TGTGCCAGCAATACAATAACCAGGAACACTGAAGCTTTCTTT	CASNTITRNTEAFF
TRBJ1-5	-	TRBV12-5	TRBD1	TGTGCTAGTGGTTGCGAAGCACGGACAGGAGATAGCAATCAGCCCCAGCATTTT	CASGCEARTGDSNQPQHF
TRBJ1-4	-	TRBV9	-	TGTGCCAGCAGCAGCCGGGATCAAAATGAAAAACTGTTTTTT	CASSSRDQNEKLFF
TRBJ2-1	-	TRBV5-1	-	TGCGCCAGCAGCTTGGCGTCAGCACCCTACAATGAGCAGTTCTTC	CASSLASAPYNEQFF
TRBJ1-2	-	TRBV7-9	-	TGTGCCAGCAGCGTAGGGGTTCATGGCTACACCTTC	CASSVGVHGYTF
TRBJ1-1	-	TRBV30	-	TGTGCCTGGAGTGTACTTGCAGGATCTGAAGCTTTCTTT	CAWSVLAGSEAFF
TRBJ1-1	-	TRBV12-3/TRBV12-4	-	TGTGCCAGCAGTTTAAACAGGGCAGCTGAAGCTTTCTTT	CASSLNRAAEAFF
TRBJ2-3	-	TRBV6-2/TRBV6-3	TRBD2	TGTGCCAGCAGCTCCGGTCGAGCGGGGGCCGTCGGCACAGATACGCAGTATTTT	CASSSGRAGAVGTDTQYF
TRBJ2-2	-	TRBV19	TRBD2	TGTGCCAGTAGTAGGGGACTAGCGGGAATGAAATTTACCGGGGAGCTGTTTTTT	CASSRGLAGMKFTGELFF
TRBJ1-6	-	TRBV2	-	TGTGCCAGAGGGGGTCCGGATTCACCCCTCCACTTT	CARGGPDSPLHF
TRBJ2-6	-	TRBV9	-	TGTGCCAGCACCGACTCTGGGGCCAACGTCCTGACTTTC	CASTDSGANVLTF
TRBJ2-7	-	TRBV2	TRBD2	TGTGCCAGCAGCTCTCGCGGGACGGGAGGGAGCGAGCAGTACTTC	CASSSRGTGGSEQYF
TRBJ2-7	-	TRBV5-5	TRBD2	TGTGCCAGCAGCCGACAGAGGACTAGCGAAACCTACGAGCAGTACTTC	CASSRQRTSETYEQYF
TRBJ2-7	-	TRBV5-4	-	TGTGCCAGCAGCTTGCTGGAACTAGAGGTTAACTACGAGCAGTACTTC	CASSLLELEVNYEQYF
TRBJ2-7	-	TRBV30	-	TGTGCCTCCAGCAGGGCAAACTACGAGCAGTACTTC	CASSRANYEQYF
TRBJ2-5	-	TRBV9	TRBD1	TGTGCCAGCAGCGTAGTGTCAGGGGGCCCGGAGACCCAGTACTTC	CASSVVSGGPETQYF
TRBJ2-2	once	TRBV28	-	TGTGCCAGCAGTCCTTACGGACTGCTTAACACCGGGGAGCTGTTTTTT	CASSPYGLLNTGELFF
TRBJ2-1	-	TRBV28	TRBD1	TGTGCCAGCAGAAAATCCGGGACAGGGTTTAATGAGCAGTTCTTC	CASRKSGTGFNEQFF
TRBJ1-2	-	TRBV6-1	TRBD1	TGTGCCAACAGTGAAGTCGGACAGGGTCAGATCTATGGCTACACCTTC	CANSEVGQGQIYGYTF
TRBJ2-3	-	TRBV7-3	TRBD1	TGTGCCAGCAGCCCCCAGGGGGCGCCCGGAGATACGCAGTATTTT	CASSPQGAPGDTQYF
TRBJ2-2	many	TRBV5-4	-	TGTGCCAGCAGCCCCATTGGGGGGGCAGACACCGGGGAGCTGTTTTTT	CASSPIGGADTGELFF
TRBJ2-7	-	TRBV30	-	TGTGCCTGGAAGGACCAGGGCGCCCCCTCCTACGAGCAGTACTTC	CAWKDQGAPSYEQYF
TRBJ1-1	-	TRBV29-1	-	TGCAGCGTTGAAGCTAGGTGGGGGGTCACGAACACTGAAGCTTTCTTT	CSVEARWGVTNTEAFF
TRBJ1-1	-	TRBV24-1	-	TGTGCCACCAGTGATTCGAAACTTAGAAACACTGAAGCTTTCTTT	CATSDSKLRNTEAFF
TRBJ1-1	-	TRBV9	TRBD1	TGTGCCAGCAGCGTAGTCGCAGGGGGTGGTGAAGCTTTCTTT	CASSVVAGGGEAFF
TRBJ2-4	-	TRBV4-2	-	TGTGCCAGCAGCCAAGCAACGACAATAGCCAAAAACATTCAGTACTTC	CASSQATTIAKNIQYF
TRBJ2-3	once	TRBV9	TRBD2	TGTGCCAGCAGCCCCCTCCGGGCTAGCGGGAGCACAGATACGCAGTATTTT	CASSPLRASGSTDTQYF
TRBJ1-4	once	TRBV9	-	TGTGCCAGCAGCGTAGGGGACAAAACTAATGAAAAACTGTTTTTT	CASSVGDKTNEKLFF
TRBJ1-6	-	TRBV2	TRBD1	TGTGCCGGTACCCGGGACAGGGGAAGAAGTTCACCCCTCCACTTT	CAGTRDRGRSSPLHF
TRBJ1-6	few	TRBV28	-	TGTGCCAGCAGTTTACAGGATTATTCACCCCTCCACTTT	CASSLQDYSPLHF
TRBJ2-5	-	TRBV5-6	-	TGTGCCAGCAGCTTGGTACAGCAAGAGACCCAGTACTTC	CASSLVQQETQYF
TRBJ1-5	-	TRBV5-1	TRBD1	TGCGCCAGCAGCTTGGAGGGAGGACAGGGGGGACTTCAGCCCCAGCATTTT	CASSLEGGQGGLQPQHF
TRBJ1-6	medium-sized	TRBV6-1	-	TGTGCCAGCAGTGGCTTGAAGGTGTCGGGGAATTCACCCCTCCACTTT	CASSGLKVSGNSPLHF
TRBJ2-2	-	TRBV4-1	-	TGCGCCAGCAGCCAAGTGCGGGCCCGGGAGCTGTTTTTT	CASSQVRARELFF
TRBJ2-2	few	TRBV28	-	TGTGCCAGCAGTGTGACAGGGAACACCGGGGAGCTGTTTTTT	CASSVTGNTGELFF
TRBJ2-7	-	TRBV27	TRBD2	TGTGCCAGCAGTTTCCGGACTAGCGGGTACGAGCAGTACTTC	CASSFRTSGYEQYF
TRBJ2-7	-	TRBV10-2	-	TGCGCCAGCAGTGGTGGGGGCTCCTACGAGCAGTACTTC	CASSGGGSYEQYF
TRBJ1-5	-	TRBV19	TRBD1	TGTGCCAGTAGTACAAATTCGCTGGGACAGGGGGGTTATCAGCCCCAGCATTTT	CASSTNSLGQGGYQPQHF
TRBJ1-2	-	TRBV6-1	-	TGTGCCAGCAGTGACAGGGCTGAGAACTATGGCTACACCTTC	CASSDRAENYGYTF
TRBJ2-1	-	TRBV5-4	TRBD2	TGTGCCAGCAGCAATTTACTAGCGGGAGTTAGGAATGAGCAGTTCTTC	CASSNLLAGVRNEQFF
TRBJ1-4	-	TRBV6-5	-	TGTGCCAGCAGCCCGATTTTCAGAGTTGGGGAAAAACTGTTTTTT	CASSPIFRVGEKLFF
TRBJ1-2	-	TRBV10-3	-	TGTGCCATCAGCCCACAGGGTTTCAACGGCTACACCTTC	CAISPQGFNGYTF
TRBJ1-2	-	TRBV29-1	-	TGCAGCGCTCATCTCGGATCGTATGGCTACACCTTC	CSAHLGSYGYTF
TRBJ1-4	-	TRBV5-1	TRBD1	TGCGCCAGCAGCGGGACAGGGGTATCAACTAATGAAAAACTGTTTTTT	CASSGTGVSTNEKLFF